Listed below are T cell receptor beta chains from one sample, sequenced in a study of blood T cells in healthy people across ages. TCRdb reprocessed the 5' RACE reads via MiXCR and lists one record per CDR3 protein. The sample shows hundreds of thousands of distinct CDR3 sequences, 40% to 45% of them seen only once. What was sequenced was blood. Receptors originate from a woman aged 55-69 years in good health. CDR3s include the opening cysteine and the closing phenylalanine or tryptophan. D genes are given only for firm matches. Size values are once, few and many counts, or a class for expanded clones, and some rows have none.

.	TRBV7-9	TRBJ2-5	.	TGTGCCAGCAGTGAAACGGAGACCCAGTACTTC	CASSETETQYF
once	TRBV6-5	TRBJ1-6	.	TGTGCCAGCAGTCAGTCCTCTCCTAGAACACCCCTCCACTTT	CASSQSSPRTPLHF
.	TRBV7-8	TRBJ2-7	.	TGTGCCAGCAGCTTAGCAGGGGGTTATTGGAATGAGCAGTACTTC	CASSLAGGYWNEQYF
many	TRBV18	TRBJ2-1	.	TGTGCCAGCTCACCCTCGACAGGCCACAATGAGCAGTTCTTC	CASSPSTGHNEQFF
.	TRBV5-1	TRBJ2-1	TRBD2	TGCGCCAGCAGCCCCGGGGGGGTAGCGGGAACAAATGAGCAGTTCTTC	CASSPGGVAGTNEQFF
few	TRBV6-6	TRBJ2-3	.	TGTGCCAGCAGTTTGCCGGGGGGCAGCGCAGATACGCAGTATTTT	CASSLPGGSADTQYF
few	TRBV7-9	TRBJ2-7	TRBD2	TGTGCCAGCAGCTTGAGCATGGGGGGAGGGCTTCCCGAGCAGTACTTC	CASSLSMGGGLPEQYF
.	TRBV24-1	TRBJ2-7	.	TGTGCCACCACCCAATACGAGCAGTACTTC	CATTQYEQYF
.	TRBV28	TRBJ2-7	TRBD1	TGTGCCATCAAACCACTCGACAGGGCTGGCGAGCAGTACTTC	CAIKPLDRAGEQYF
few	TRBV6-2/TRBV6-3	TRBJ2-5	.	TGTGCCAGCAGGGTGCCGGAAGTTTACAATGAGCAGTACTTC	CASRVPEVYNEQYF
.	TRBV20-1	TRBJ2-4	TRBD2	TGCAGTGCTAGAGGACTAGCGGGGGCCAAAAACATTCAGTACTTC	CSARGLAGAKNIQYF
few	TRBV27	TRBJ2-7	.	TGTGCCAGCAGAACCGGGGGAAAGCAGTACTTC	CASRTGGKQYF
few	TRBV27	TRBJ2-7	TRBD2	TGTGCCAGCAGAAATAATAGACTAGCGGGATCCGACGAGCAGTACTTC	CASRNNRLAGSDEQYF
.	TRBV24-1	TRBJ2-1	TRBD2	TGTGCCACCAGTGATGGGACTAGCGGGGGATCGTACAATGAGCAGTTCTTC	CATSDGTSGGSYNEQFF
few	TRBV7-7	TRBJ1-1	.	TGTGCCAGCAGCTCAGGGCAGTACACTGAAGCTTTCTTT	CASSSGQYTEAFF
.	TRBV6-1	TRBJ2-7	.	TGTGCCAGCAGTGAACTAGCTACTAGCTCCTACAATGAGCAGTACTTC	CASSELATSSYNEQYF
.	TRBV28	TRBJ1-4	TRBD1	TGTGCCAGCAGTGAGGACAGGGCAACTAATGAAAAACTGTTTTTT	CASSEDRATNEKLFF
few	TRBV24-1	TRBJ2-3	.	TGTGCCACCAGTGATTTCGAACGGGCTAGCACAGATACGCAGTATTTT	CATSDFERASTDTQYF
.	TRBV12-3/TRBV12-4	TRBJ2-7	TRBD1	TGTGCCAGCAGCCCTGGGACAGATAAGTCCTACGAGCAGTACTTC	CASSPGTDKSYEQYF
many	TRBV27	TRBJ1-2	TRBD1	TGTGCCAGCAGTCAGCAGGGGGGCTATGGCTACACCTTC	CASSQQGGYGYTF
.	TRBV4-2	TRBJ1-2	.	TGTGCCAGCAGCCTCGGGGAACCAGGGCACTATGGCTACACCTTC	CASSLGEPGHYGYTF
.	TRBV6-5	TRBJ2-3	.	TGTGCCAGCAGTTACGAGTATCTGGGGGGCACAGATACGCAGTATTTT	CASSYEYLGGTDTQYF
many	TRBV7-9	TRBJ2-2	.	TGTGCCAGCAGCTCCGACGGGAACACCGGGGAGCTGTTTTTT	CASSSDGNTGELFF
few	TRBV28	TRBJ2-1	TRBD2	TGTGCCAGCAGTCGTCCAGAGGGGACTAACTGGCCTGAGCAGTTCTTC	CASSRPEGTNWPEQFF
.	TRBV24-1	TRBJ2-7	TRBD1	TGTGCCACCAGTGATCGACAGGGTGGAGTCTACGAGCAGTACTTC	CATSDRQGGVYEQYF
.	TRBV7-3	TRBJ2-3	TRBD2	TGTGCCAGCAGCTCGCGGACTAGCGGGAGGCATAGCACAGATACGCAGTATTTT	CASSSRTSGRHSTDTQYF
.	TRBV11-2	TRBJ2-7	.	TGTGCCAGCAGCTTAGATCGGCCTTTTAATGAGCAGTACTTC	CASSLDRPFNEQYF
.	TRBV27	TRBJ2-5	.	TGTGCCAGCAGTGATGTGGGGGGCGCACAGACCCAGTACTTC	CASSDVGGAQTQYF
.	TRBV7-2	TRBJ2-3	TRBD1	TGTGCCAGCAGTGAGGGGGCTAGCACAGATACGCAGTATTTT	CASSEGASTDTQYF
few	TRBV20-1	TRBJ1-2	TRBD1	TGCAGTGCGGAAGGGACAGGGGGAAATTTCTATGGCTACACCTTC	CSAEGTGGNFYGYTF
many	TRBV28	TRBJ2-1	.	TGTGCCAGCAGTTTGGGCCATACAGGGAGAACGCAGTACAATGAGCAGTTCTTC	CASSLGHTGRTQYNEQFF
.	TRBV6-6	TRBJ1-5	.	TGTGCCAGCACTACAGGTAGCAATCAGCCCCAGCATTTT	CASTTGSNQPQHF
few	TRBV3-1	TRBJ2-3	.	TGTGCCAGCAGCCAGGTGATGGGCGATACGCAGTATTTT	CASSQVMGDTQYF
.	TRBV20-1	TRBJ2-6	TRBD1	TGCAGTGCTAGGACCCCGCGGCAGGGGGCGTCTGGGGCCAACGTCCTGACTTTC	CSARTPRQGASGANVLTF
.	TRBV7-6	TRBJ2-5	.	TGTGCCAGCAGCTTTTCTAAATGGGAGACCCAGTACTTC	CASSFSKWETQYF